The T cell receptor (beta chain) under discussion was sequenced for a study of T-cell reconstitution after alpha-beta-depleted transplantation in children. This clonotype showed up just a few times. This CDR3 spans 14 amino acids. The V gene lost 7 bases and the J gene lost 1 base, with 13 bases spanning the gap. The germline V gene encodes CDR1 MNHEY and CDR2 SVGEGT. Unique molecular identifiers were incorporated into the prepared TCRbeta library. MiXCR, run by TCRdb on the PCR reads, gives a single entry per CDR3 protein. The sample records about 610,000 distinct CDR3 sequences, roughly a tenth being singletons.

Here the sequenced sample was PBMCs from the stem cell graft donor, taken from the stem cell graft. The chain links TRBV6-2 or TRBV6-3 to TRBJ1-1, with a possible D match to TRBD1 (5 bases). The clonotype was recovered from a human donor who donated a stem cell graft to a child with acute myeloid leukemia. DNA of the CDR3: TGTGCCAGCACCTTGACCGGGGGGAACACTGAAGCTTTCTTT. Translation: CASTLTGGNTEAFF.